These T cell receptor beta chains were read from a single sample in a study of response to subunit inactivated influenza vaccine. TCRdb itself ran the RT-PCR reads through MiXCR, one entry per CDR3 protein. The sample contains roughly 570,000 distinct CDR3 sequences, around 13% of which appear only once. This material consisted of PBMCs from blood, taken 11 to 12 days after vaccination. All receptors come from a man aged 45-65 years who received an inactivated influenza vaccine. Each CDR3 is given with its conserved first and last residue. D genes are given only for firm matches. Size values are once, few and many counts, or a class for expanded clones, and some rows have none.

few,TRBJ2-7,TRBV7-2,NA,TGTGCCAGCAGCTCGGAGACAGCGTACGAGCAGTACTTC,CASSSETAYEQYF
NA,TRBJ2-1,TRBV12-3/TRBV12-4,NA,TGTGCCAGCAGTTCGAGAGGAGGGGACAATGAGCAGTTCTTC,CASSSRGGDNEQFF
NA,TRBJ2-3,TRBV20-1,NA,TGCAGTGCCAAAACCCCGTTAGGGCTTTCCACAGATACGCAGTATTTT,CSAKTPLGLSTDTQYF
NA,TRBJ1-2,TRBV10-3,TRBD1,TGTGCCATCGTAAAGGACAGGGGGTCTGGGTATGGCTACACCTTC,CAIVKDRGSGYGYTF
few,TRBJ2-1,TRBV18,NA,TGTGCCAGCTCACCATGGGACTTCCCTTCCTACAATGAGCAGTTCTTC,CASSPWDFPSYNEQFF
NA,TRBJ2-7,TRBV10-3,NA,TGTGCCATCAGTGACCCTGAGGGGGGAACGATCTACGAGCAGTACTTC,CAISDPEGGTIYEQYF
few,TRBJ1-4,TRBV5-1,NA,TGCGCCAGCACCTTGGGGGGAGATGGTGAAAAACTGTTTTTT,CASTLGGDGEKLFF
few,TRBJ2-3,TRBV7-6,TRBD2,TGTGCCAGCAGCCAATTCGGACTAGCGGGGGGGTTGACAGATACGCAGTATTTT,CASSQFGLAGGLTDTQYF
many,TRBJ2-3,TRBV7-2,NA,TGTGCCAGCAGATTCTCGCCGTCTAGCACAGATACGCAGTATTTT,CASRFSPSSTDTQYF
few,TRBJ2-1,TRBV20-1,NA,TGCAGTGCTAGTGAGGGGACAAGCTCCTACAATGAGCAGTTCTTC,CSASEGTSSYNEQFF
few,TRBJ1-3,TRBV7-9,NA,TGTGCCAGCAGCCCCCTTGGGGGCGGAAACACCATATATTTT,CASSPLGGGNTIYF
few,TRBJ2-1,TRBV10-3,TRBD2,TGTGCCATCAGTGCGGGGACTAACACCTACAATGAGCAGTTCTTC,CAISAGTNTYNEQFF
few,TRBJ2-7,TRBV20-1,NA,TGCAGTGCCACTGGAGGGTCCTCCTACGAGCAGTACTTC,CSATGGSSYEQYF
few,TRBJ2-7,TRBV5-1,NA,TGCGCCAGCAGCTTTGGATCTAGGGACGGGTACTCCTACGAGCAGTACTTC,CASSFGSRDGYSYEQYF
many,TRBJ2-2,TRBV5-1,TRBD2,TGCGCCAGCAGCTTTGGTCGGGAGGACCTCACCGGGGAGCTGTTTTTT,CASSFGREDLTGELFF
NA,TRBJ1-3,TRBV18,NA,TGTGCCAGCTCACCACCGGGCTGGGCAAGATCTGGAAACACCATATATTTT,CASSPPGWARSGNTIYF
few,TRBJ2-3,TRBV4-2,NA,TGTGCCAGCAGCCAAGATCTTGGGATTAGCACAGATACGCAGTATTTT,CASSQDLGISTDTQYF
NA,TRBJ2-5,TRBV20-1,NA,TGCAGTGCTAGAGAGGCCAGGGGACAAGAGACCCAGTACTTC,CSAREARGQETQYF
NA,TRBJ2-1,TRBV11-2,NA,TGTGCCAGCAGCTTAGAAGCCCAGGGCAATGAGCAGTTCTTC,CASSLEAQGNEQFF
NA,TRBJ2-1,TRBV7-8,NA,TGTGCCAGCAGCTTACTGCAGTCCTTACATCGACTAGTTACTTACAATGAGCAGTTCTTC,CASSLLQSLHRLVTYNEQFF
few,TRBJ2-1,TRBV9,TRBD2,TGTGCCAGCAGCGTAGATCCCGGGAGGGCTTACAATGAGCAGTTCTTC,CASSVDPGRAYNEQFF
many,TRBJ1-3,TRBV4-1,NA,TGCGCCAGCAGCCAAGTAACCCGGGGGGCTCTGGGTGGAAACACCATATATTTT,CASSQVTRGALGGNTIYF
NA,TRBJ1-2,TRBV30,TRBD1,TGTGCCTGGAGTGTGGGGACAGCATCTAACTATGGCTACACCTTC,CAWSVGTASNYGYTF
NA,TRBJ2-5,TRBV5-1,NA,TGCGCCAGCAGCACAGGAATGCAAGAGACCCAGTACTTC,CASSTGMQETQYF
few,TRBJ2-5,TRBV6-2/TRBV6-3,NA,TGTGCCAGCAGTTACCCCCCTGGGGAGCGAGGGGCACAAGAGACCCAGTACTTC,CASSYPPGERGAQETQYF
NA,TRBJ1-5,TRBV28,NA,TGTGCCAGCAGTACCCCCAGGGCCAAGGGCAATCAGCCCCAGCATTTT,CASSTPRAKGNQPQHF
NA,TRBJ1-2,TRBV4-3,TRBD1,TGCGCCAGCAGCCAACTCTCGCAGACAGGGGCTAACTATGGCTACACCTTC,CASSQLSQTGANYGYTF
few,TRBJ2-1,TRBV12-3/TRBV12-4,TRBD2,TGTGCCAGCAGTCCTCGTAGCGGGAGGGCCTACAATGAGCAGTTCTTC,CASSPRSGRAYNEQFF
NA,TRBJ2-6,TRBV3-1,NA,TGTGCCAGCAGCCAACCGGGACTGGACTCTGGGGCCAACGTCCTGACTTTC,CASSQPGLDSGANVLTF
few,TRBJ2-1,TRBV29-1,TRBD2,TGCAGCGTCAGAAGGGACGGCGGGAGTGCCTACAATGAGCAGTTCTTC,CSVRRDGGSAYNEQFF
many,TRBJ2-5,TRBV15,NA,TGTGCCACCAGCAGAGATGTGATAGTCGGAACGCAAGAGACCCAGTACTTC,CATSRDVIVGTQETQYF
NA,TRBJ2-7,TRBV5-1,NA,TGCGCCAGCAGCTTGGTAATGTCAGGTGCGGCCTACGAGCAGTACTTC,CASSLVMSGAAYEQYF
many,TRBJ2-7,TRBV5-1,NA,TGCGCCAGCACCCCGGGACTCATTAACTCCTACGAGCAGTACTTC,CASTPGLINSYEQYF
few,TRBJ2-1,TRBV5-1,TRBD2,TGCGCCAGCAGCCCAGGGGCGGGGGGACTATCCTACAATGAGCAGTTCTTC,CASSPGAGGLSYNEQFF
many,TRBJ2-1,TRBV27,NA,TGTGCCAGCAGTATCACTAGGGTATCTTCCTACAATGAGCAGTTCTTC,CASSITRVSSYNEQFF
NA,TRBJ1-4,TRBV7-9,NA,TGTGCCAGCAGCGCAGGGGTGTATTCTGAAAAACTGTTTTTT,CASSAGVYSEKLFF
few,TRBJ2-2,TRBV7-2,NA,TGTGCCAGCAGCTTAGGCCTTGGAGGGTGGGACTGGGAGCTGTTTTTT,CASSLGLGGWDWELFF
many,TRBJ1-1,TRBV28,NA,TGTGCCAGCAGTGACAGGTTACTAGGGGACACTGAAGCTTTCTTT,CASSDRLLGDTEAFF
NA,TRBJ1-6,TRBV6-5,TRBD1,TGTGCCAGCAGTTACCGGGCAGGGGGCCCTAATTCACCCCTCCACTTT,CASSYRAGGPNSPLHF
NA,TRBJ2-3,TRBV7-6,TRBD2,TGTGCCAGCAGCTTTAGCGGGCACGTCGCGTGGGATACGCAGTATTTT,CASSFSGHVAWDTQYF
NA,TRBJ1-1,TRBV30,NA,TGTGCCTGGATTAGGGTTATGGATGAAGCTTTCTTT,CAWIRVMDEAFF